Listed below are T cell receptor beta chains from one sample, sequenced in a study of Ad26.COV2.S vaccination and SARS-CoV-2 variants. Sequencing was performed with immunoSEQ multiplex PCR; in TCRdb, only in-frame clones are kept and a portion is missing. Of 250,000 to 300,000 clones listed, approximately 89% are singletons. Material: peripheral blood, obtained in a trial of Ad26.COV2.S vaccine versus placebo. Source of these receptors: a person between 18 and 60 years old who received the Ad26.COV2.S COVID-19 vaccine or a placebo. The CDR3 runs from the conserved cysteine through the conserved F or W. The D gene is left open where the match is weak. A clone size is listed for some rows: how often the clone was seen (once, few, many), or a class if it is expanded.

V,length,D,size,J,DNA,CDR3
TRBV6-4,16,-,-,TRBJ1-3,TGTGCCAGCAGTGGACCGGCAGGGAACTCTGGAAACACCATATATTTT,CASSGPAGNSGNTIYF
TRBV7-6,15,-,-,TRBJ2-2,TGTGCCAGCAGCTTATTAGCAGTCCCCACCGGGGAGCTGTTTTTT,CASSLLAVPTGELFF
TRBV2,14,TRBD2,-,TRBJ2-4,TGTGCCAGCAGTGAAGTAAGCGGGAGGGACATTCAGTACTTC,CASSEVSGRDIQYF
TRBV5-8,16,TRBD2,-,TRBJ2-3,TGTGCCAGCAGCTTGGCAGCGGGGGGCGGGCCAGATACGCAGTATTTT,CASSLAAGGGPDTQYF
TRBV7-9,12,-,once,TRBJ1-1,TGTGCCAGCAGCTCCGTCTATACTGAAGCTTTCTTT,CASSSVYTEAFF
TRBV28,13,-,-,TRBJ1-2,TGTGCCAGCAGAAGGACCCCTGGGGGTGGCTACACCTTC,CASRRTPGGGYTF
TRBV19,13,-,-,TRBJ1-1,TGTGCCAGTAGTATTCCAAGGTACACTGAAGCTTTCTTT,CASSIPRYTEAFF
TRBV19,15,-,-,TRBJ1-1,TGTGCCAGTCTTTATTCCGGGGCGCCGGGCACTGAAGCTTTCTTT,CASLYSGAPGTEAFF
TRBV7-2,17,TRBD2,-,TRBJ2-4,TGTGCCAGCAGCATCCTAGCGGGGGGGCAGGGTAGAAACATTCAGTACTTC,CASSILAGGQGRNIQYF
TRBV9,13,-,-,TRBJ1-2,TGTGCCAGCAGCTTCCAAGACCGCGGCGGCTACACCTTC,CASSFQDRGGYTF
TRBV9,18,TRBD1,-,TRBJ1-5,TGTGCCAGCAGCGGTAACCATAACAGGGGGCGAGGCAATCAGCCCCAGCATTTT,CASSGNHNRGRGNQPQHF
TRBV12-3/TRBV12-4,12,-,-,TRBJ2-1,TGTGCCAGCAGTTTAATATTGGGACTTCAGTTCTTC,CASSLILGLQFF
TRBV11-2,16,TRBD2,-,TRBJ2-5,TGTGCCAGCAGCCGCAATGTAGCGGGGTCACAAGAGACCCAGTACTTC,CASSRNVAGSQETQYF
TRBV30,11,-,-,TRBJ1-1,TGTGCCTGGAGTCTAAAGGCTGAAGCTTTCTTT,CAWSLKAEAFF
TRBV7-8,18,-,-,TRBJ1-5,TGTGCCAGCAGCTTGTTGGGGTCGGGGGCAAATAGCAATCAGCCCCAGCATTTT,CASSLLGSGANSNQPQHF
TRBV6-6,16,TRBD2,-,TRBJ2-7,TGTGCCAGCAGTGGTTTAGCGGGAGGGCCCAGATACGAGCAGTACTTC,CASSGLAGGPRYEQYF
TRBV9,16,-,-,TRBJ2-1,TGTGCCAGCAGCCACCCCCCCCTAGGCCCAAACAATGAGCAGTTCTTC,CASSHPPLGPNNEQFF
TRBV4-1,15,-,few,TRBJ1-1,TGCGCCAGCAGCCAAGATTGGCAGGGGAACACTGAAGCTTTCTTT,CASSQDWQGNTEAFF
TRBV5-1,16,TRBD2,-,TRBJ2-7,TGCGCCAGCAGGGCTGGGACTAGCGGGAGGATCGACGAGCAGTACTTC,CASRAGTSGRIDEQYF
TRBV30,13,-,-,TRBJ1-2,TGTGCCTGGAGTGTACGGCAGGCCGGAGGCTACACCTTC,CAWSVRQAGGYTF
TRBV27,14,-,once,TRBJ1-4,TGTGCCAGCAGTTTCAGGGGTTCTAATGAAAAACTGTTTTTT,CASSFRGSNEKLFF
TRBV7-2,15,TRBD2,-,TRBJ2-2,TGTGCCAGCAGCTTATTAGCGGGGGTCACCGGGGAGCTGTTTTTT,CASSLLAGVTGELFF
TRBV7-8,14,-,-,TRBJ1-3,TGTGCCAGCAGCTTCAGGGCGTCTGGAAACACCATATATTTT,CASSFRASGNTIYF
TRBV11-1,15,-,-,TRBJ2-2,TGTGCCAGCAGCTTAGTGTTTTCAGTCCCCGGGGAGCTGTTTTTT,CASSLVFSVPGELFF
TRBV5-6,14,TRBD2,-,TRBJ2-5,TGTGCCAGCACCCACCGGGGGGTCCAAGAGACCCAGTACTTC,CASTHRGVQETQYF
TRBV5-6,11,-,once,TRBJ1-2,TGTGCCAGCAGCTTAGAGGGAGGCTACACCTTC,CASSLEGGYTF
TRBV11-1,14,-,once,TRBJ2-5,TGTGCCAGCAGCTTAGCGGGGGCCCAAGAGACCCAGTACTTC,CASSLAGAQETQYF
TRBV5-1,14,TRBD1,-,TRBJ1-2,TGCGCCAGCAGCCTGGGGGACAGGGCCTATGGCTACACCTTC,CASSLGDRAYGYTF
TRBV20-1,13,TRBD1,-,TRBJ2-7,TGCAGTGCTAGTCGGGACAGGGGCGGCGAGCAGTACTTC,CSASRDRGGEQYF
TRBV3-1/TRBV3-2,16,-,-,TRBJ2-2,TGTGCCAGCAGCCAAGATCGGTTGGGCGGAACCGGGGAGCTGTTTTTT,CASSQDRLGGTGELFF
TRBV27,16,-,-,TRBJ1-5,TGTGCCAGCAGTTTACCCGGACTCAGGGGTAATCAGCCCCAGCATTTT,CASSLPGLRGNQPQHF
TRBV29-1,11,TRBD1,-,TRBJ1-1,TGCAGCGCTGACAGGGGGCCTGAAGCTTTCTTT,CSADRGPEAFF
TRBV28,15,-,-,TRBJ2-2,TGTGCCAGCAGTTTTGGGCAGGTCGACACCGGGGAGCTGTTTTTT,CASSFGQVDTGELFF
TRBV18,14,TRBD1,-,TRBJ1-1,TGTGCCAGCTCACCGGCAGGGGGGAACACTGAAGCTTTCTTT,CASSPAGGNTEAFF
TRBV6-5,11,TRBD1,-,TRBJ1-2,TGTGCCAGCAGTTCCGGACAGGAAACGGGATTC,CASSSGQETGF